This T cell receptor beta chain comes out of a study of shared clonotypes between healthy human individuals (dated by TCRdb to the early 2020s). With respect to the entire study: A few men and two women, aged 18 to 49 years, made up the cohort. To estimate repertoire size and how much clonotypes are shared between individuals, the study performed deep sequencing of blood TCR repertoires from five healthy adults. Libraries were prepared and TCR repertoires were sequenced by different laboratories using diverse techniques, in order to increase sequencing depth and limit assay-specific biases. Each donor's leukapheresis produced roughly between about 0.85 and 10 billion PBMCs.

General study outcomes and caveats: Because the study included a small number of donors, the genetic and exposure-history diversity represented was limited. Sampling was restricted to blood, and TCR repertoires in tissues likely differ from the TCR repertoires found in blood. Pairwise subsampling indicated that sequencing depth was expected to affect the degree of clonotype sharing among donors.

The donors were healthy, HIV-negative adults who had no recently reported acute infections or vaccinations. Every donor was a Caucasian adult living in Nashville, Tennessee, USA. For unsorted samples, tens of millions of PBMCs were counted, and genomic DNA was extracted using the QIAamp DNA Blood Mini kit. Blood was collected by leukapheresis, and PBMCs were isolated by Ficoll-Histopaque density gradient centrifugation and then cryopreserved in liquid nitrogen vapor phase. Using the deep immunoSEQ assay, TCR CDR3 regions were amplified from genomic DNA by multiplex PCR. Extracted genomic DNA from each cell subset was distributed evenly across all wells of several immunoSEQ 96-well plates, and each plate was treated as a replicate. Each replicate PCR for unsorted PBMC received 300 to 350 ng genomic DNA, equal to approximately 29,000 T cell genomes. Genomic DNA from unsorted PBMC was sequenced over ten immunoSEQ deep assay plates. The purified libraries were quantified using a Qubit 3.0 fluorometer, sized with a Bioanalyzer 2100, and then quantified again using the KAPA Library Quantification kit. Every immunoSEQ 96-well plate was sequenced on a separate single-read 150-cycle Illumina NextSeq 550 flow cell. For the original study's pipeline: Because the immunoSEQ output included only junctional sequences and no quality scores, the filtering could not be the same as the filtering used for full-length reads. Sequences were annotated with PyIR, a Python wrapper for IgBLAST v1.9, and V/J genes and CDR3 were assigned using IMGT germline references. Any read was removed if the V/J assignment was weak (E-value above 1e-6), the CDR3 was missing, or the read contained stop codons, out-of-frame junctions, or ambiguous translated residues. V3J clonotypes were defined by identical inferred V gene, J gene, and CDR3 amino acid sequence. Percentage overlap between repertoires was computed as shared unique clonotypes divided by the size of the smaller repertoire. Richness of each repertoire was evaluated using RTK rarefaction, the Chao1 estimator, and Recon v2.1 estimates of unobserved clonotypes. The source is immuneACCESS, and TCRdb retained only in-frame sequences with V and J called. Part of the clones is not carried over; for the studies checked, unresolved V genes explain less than half of this, and the remainder is unexplained. V, J and clone size derive from that table, while D and trimming were established from the DNA sequence. The table for this sample lists about half a million clones; roughly 80% of them were counted only once. The ten largest clones take up about 13% of the sample.

A word on this clone: No antigen is known for it. One base away there is no much larger clone; base qualities are not given.

Including the terminal cysteine and phenylalanine, the CDR3 comprises 10 residues. The entry retains the CDR3 DNA only, 30 bases that are in frame from base 1. From the germline V gene, CDR1 is SGDLS and CDR2 is YYNGEE. Deletion took 0 bases off V and 6 bases off J, with a span of 0 bases between the germline ends. The chain was built from TRBV9 and TRBJ2-5, with no confident D gene call. The sample comprised PBMCs. This receptor was obtained from a woman in her 40s in good health. Some clones in this sample may be carry-over from other donors' samples. The CDR3 reads as follows: CASSVETQYF. The DNA sequence is as follows: TGTGCCAGCAGCGTAGAGACCCAGTACTTC.